Each of the 30 T cell receptor beta chains below was sequenced from the same sample in a study of cytomegalovirus exposure and HLA in healthy donors. PCR used 60 Vbeta primers and 13 Jbeta primers. Only in-frame clones appear in the TCRdb table, and some are missing; sequencing was by immunoSEQ multiplex PCR. In the table there are 150,000 to 200,000 clones, 60% to 80% of which are singletons. Sequencing was carried out using PBMCs. The origin of the receptors is a woman aged 50 to 65 in good health and CMV-seropositive.

This clone was found a few times. The chain is built from TRBV6-1 and TRBJ1-5, with D tentatively TRBD1 (6 bases). CDR3 length equals 13 residues. CDR1 is MNHNS, CDR2 SASEGT, per germline. The ends were cut back, 6 bases at V and 6 bases at J, with 12 bases in the middle. This CDR3 reads CASRTGKGQPQHF. The DNA for the CDR3 is TGTGCCAGCAGAACAGGGAAAGGTCAGCCCCAGCATTTT.

CDR3 in DNA: TGCAGCGTCAAGCTACAGGGGAACTCCTACAATGAGCAGTTCTTC. Translated, it gives CSVKLQGNSYNEQFF. The chain links TRBV29-1 to TRBJ2-1, with 7 bases lining up with TRBD1. Germline V lookup: CDR1 SQVTM, CDR2 ANQGSEA. Losses at the gene ends were 6 bases for V and 0 bases for J; bases not matched to a gene: 8. This CDR3 is built from 15 residues.

A word on this clone: This CDR3 is also generated by other DNA sequences in the sample. The rearrangement uses TRBV15 and TRBJ2-7; TRBD2 might be the D (5 bases). From germline, CDR1 is LNHNV and CDR2 YYDKDF (reference sequence). CDR3 length equals 14 residues. V lost 7 bases, J lost 0 bases, and 13 bases lay in between. The CDR3 region has the DNA TGTGCCACCAAAAATAGCGTTCACTCCTACGAGCAGTACTTC. This sequence encodes CATKNSVHSYEQYF.

This chain connects TRBV4-2 to TRBJ2-1; 11 nucleotides line up with TRBD2. This CDR3 has 15 residues. Trimming removed 5 bases from V and 9 bases from J; junction bases left unmatched: 9. CDR1 is LGHNA, CDR2 YNFKEQ, per germline. The CDR3 DNA follows: TGTGCCAGCAGCAGAATCGAACTAGCGGGAGTTGAGCAGTTCTTC. Its protein is CASSRIELAGVEQFF.

This clone was seen a few times. The chain uses TRBV4-3 and TRBJ2-7; D not certain. Germline V gene lookup returns CDR1 LGHNA and CDR2 YSLEER. V was shortened by 0 bases and J by 7 bases, with 10 bases between the two germline ends. The CDR3 consists of 13 residues. The CDR3 DNA follows: TGCGCCAGCAGCCAAGACCTCGGTTGGGAGCAGTACTTC. It codes for CASSQDLGWEQYF.

The chain recombines TRBV29-1 with TRBJ2-5, with D perhaps TRBD1 (6 bases). Germline CDR1 reads SQVTM; CDR2 reads ANQGSEA. The CDR3 contains 12 residues. The V and J ends lost 4 bases and 4 bases respectively, with 10 bases between them. This CDR3 is CSVVPGAETQYF. CDR3 DNA sequence: TGCAGCGTTGTTCCAGGGGCAGAGACCCAGTACTTC.

This rearrangement joins TRBV29-1 to TRBJ2-5, with D unresolved. The CDR3 covers 16 residues. V was pared by 3 bases and J by 2 bases, with 19 bases between. Germline values: CDR1 SQVTM, CDR2 ANQGSEA. The CDR3 bases are TGCAGCGTTGAGGTGATAGGAGAGACCGGACAAGAGACCCAGTACTTC. Translating it yields CSVEVIGETGQETQYF.

The table lists this clone with a few counts. The chain employs TRBV5-1 and TRBJ2-3; 8 nucleotides match TRBD2. V was pared by 1 base and J by 4 bases, with 5 bases of the junction left unmatched. The CDR3 has 15 residues. Germline CDR1 reads SGHRS; CDR2 reads YFSETQ. The CDR3 is CASSLFERESDTQYF. For the CDR3, the DNA is TGCGCCAGCAGCTTGTTCGAGCGGGAGTCAGATACGCAGTATTTT. Together with reference TRBV5-1 and TRBJ2-3, the CDR3 gives the full variable domain: KAGVTQTPRYLIKTRGQQVTLSCSPISGHRSVSWYQQTPGQGLQFLFEYFSETQRNKGNFPGRFSGRQFSNSRSEMNVSTLELGDSALYLCASSLFERESDTQYFGPGTRLTVL.

The chain carries TRBV29-1 and TRBJ2-7; possible D gene TRBD2, 7 bases. This CDR3 is built from 12 residues. Germline loops: CDR1 SQVTM, CDR2 ANQGSEA. Trimming left V 7 bases short and J 7 bases short, with 17 bases between. CDR3 residues: CSARGGGSEQYF. The CDR3 DNA is TGCAGCGCAAGAGGGGGGGGAAGTGAGCAGTACTTC.

The V and J genes are TRBV10-2 and TRBJ2-7; 9 bases agree with TRBD1. Germline V lookup: CDR1 WSHSY, CDR2 SAAADI. CDR3 length: 12 residues. Unmatched junction bases numbered 7, after V lost 9 bases and J lost 7 bases. The CDR3 sequence is CASKQGAREQYF. The CDR3 coding sequence is TGCGCCAGTAAACAGGGGGCCCGGGAGCAGTACTTC.

The chain carries TRBV6-5 and TRBJ1-1, with D perhaps matching TRBD1 (5 bases). Germline lookup yields CDR1 MNHEY and CDR2 SVGAGI. Trimming pared 0 bases from V and 4 bases from J, leaving 12 bases between. The CDR3 has 15 residues. CDR3 nucleotide sequence: TGTGCCAGCAGTTACTCGAATGGGGGGAGCACTGAAGCTTTCTTT. Protein sequence: CASSYSNGGSTEAFF.

The chain couples TRBV27 to TRBJ2-7, with TRBD1 identical over 7 bases. The CDR3 runs to 13 residues. V lost 6 bases to trimming and J lost 1 base; unmatched junction nucleotides: 3. CDR1 is MNHEY, CDR2 SMNVEV, per germline (reference sequence). CDR3 protein: CASRRQGSYEQYF. As DNA, the CDR3 is TGTGCCAGCAGGAGACAGGGATCCTACGAGCAGTACTTC.

This clone was recorded a few times. This sequence joins TRBV5-6 and TRBJ1-4; D not certain. The CDR3 loop spans 14 amino acids. V was trimmed by 2 bases and J by 5 bases, leaving 10 bases between them. Germline-derived CDR1 and CDR2 are SGHDT and YYEEEE. The CDR3 here is CASSLGRRNEKLFF. As DNA, the CDR3 is TGTGCCAGCAGCTTAGGCAGGAGGAATGAAAAACTGTTTTTT.

The CDR3 loop reads CASSLAPGLAGVRDTQYF. In DNA, the CDR3 is TGTGCCAGCAGCTTAGCCCCGGGACTAGCGGGAGTGAGAGATACGCAGTATTTT. The chain carries TRBV7-2 and TRBJ2-3, with 14 nucleotides matching TRBD2. CDR3 size: 18 residues. CDR1 SGHTA and CDR2 FQGNSA come from the germline V gene. V lost 0 bases and J lost 5; bases outside the gene matches: 7.

This chain uses TRBV5-4 with TRBJ2-5, with 12 positions matching TRBD2. V shed 0 bases and J 5 bases; nucleotides not matched to a gene: 11. The CDR3 is 18 amino acids. Germline V lookup: CDR1 SGHNT, CDR2 YYREEE (reference sequence). The chain's CDR3 is CASSLGLAGVGGVETQYF. CDR3 DNA: TGTGCCAGCAGCTTGGGACTAGCGGGGGTTGGAGGGGTTGAGACCCAGTACTTC.

CDR3 sequence (DNA): TGTGCCAGCAGCCCTCTTGGGGCTTATAGCAATCAGCCCCAGCATTTT. Encoded protein: CASSPLGAYSNQPQHF. The V gene is TRBV27, the J gene TRBJ1-5, with D perhaps TRBD1 (5 bases). From germline, CDR1 is MNHEY and CDR2 SMNVEV (reference sequence). V lost 6 bases, J lost 0 bases, and 15 bases lay in between. There are 16 residues in the CDR3.

V is TRBV29-1 and J is TRBJ2-3, with no clear D. CDR3 length: 12 residues. CDR1 and CDR2 (germline): SQVTM, ANQGSEA. Between the trimmed V and J ends, which lost 7 bases and 0 bases, there was a span of 8 bases. Written as DNA, the CDR3 is TGCAGCGCCCGACTGAGCACAGATACGCAGTATTTT. Its translation is CSARLSTDTQYF.

The chain uses TRBV9 and TRBJ2-3; D remains ambiguous. Germline CDR1 and CDR2: SGDLS and YYNGEE. The germline V and J ends were trimmed by 4 bases and 1 base, with 13 bases remaining between them. The CDR3 length is 15 residues. The CDR3 loop reads CASSPRFSGTDTQYF. In DNA, the CDR3 is TGTGCCAGCAGCCCCAGGTTTTCAGGCACAGATACGCAGTATTTT.

The V gene is TRBV21-1, the J gene TRBJ1-1; the DNA was not used to check the table's D call, TRBD1. TRBV21-1 is given as a pseudogene. The CDR3 length is 15 residues. This chain's CDR3 is CASSNGTPLNTEAFF. The CDR3 DNA is TGTGCCAGCAGCAACGGGACACCATTGAACACTGAAGCTTTCTTT.

This sequence joins TRBV19 and TRBJ1-4; no clear D. The length of the CDR3 is 16 residues. CDR1 and CDR2 (germline): LNHDA, SQIVND (reference sequence). V lost 5 bases, J lost 8 bases, and 21 bases lay in between. The CDR3 coding sequence is TGTGCCAGTAGTCTGGTAGTACGGCTAGCAAGGGAAAAACTGTTTTTT. The encoded protein is CASSLVVRLAREKLFF.

J is TRBJ2-3 and V is TRBV5-4, with 13 bases fitting TRBD2. Germline trimming cut 5 bases from V and 4 bases from J; bases unmatched to any gene: 7. CDR1 SGHNT and CDR2 YYREEE come from the germline V gene (reference sequence). The CDR3 totals 16 residues. CDR3 nucleotides: TGTGCCAGCAGAAATAGACTAGCGGGGGGAGCAGATACGCAGTATTTT. It translates to CASRNRLAGGADTQYF. Full variable domain (rest looked up from reference TRBV5-4 and TRBJ2-3): ETGVTQSPTHLIKTRGQQVTLRCSSQSGHNTVSWYQQALGQGPQFIFQYYREEENGRGNFPPRFSGLQFPNYSSELNVNALELDDSALYLCASRNRLAGGADTQYFGPGTRLTVL.

The table lists this clone with a count of one. The V and J genes are TRBV18 and TRBJ1-1; 12 positions agree with TRBD1. Germline trimming cut 4 bases from V and 6 bases from J; bases unmatched to any gene: 9. This CDR3 has 16 amino acids. Germline V gives CDR1 KGHSH, CDR2 LQKENI. CDR3 bases: TGTGCCAGCTCACACTCGGGACAGGGGGCGACCCCTGAAGCTTTCTTT. Its protein is CASSHSGQGATPEAFF.

The V gene is TRBV12-5, the J gene TRBJ2-7; D gene unclear. Germline lookup yields CDR1 LGHNT and CDR2 FRNRAP. The V gene lost 5 bases and the J gene lost 2 bases, with 16 bases spanning the gap. CDR3 size: 15 residues. Written as DNA, the CDR3 is TGTGCTAGTGGTCTAGAGGAGCTACGAACCTACGAGCAGTACTTC. Protein: CASGLEELRTYEQYF.

The chain links TRBV14 to TRBJ1-6; TRBD1 matches 7 bases. V dropped 6 bases and J dropped 6; count of bases not matched to a gene: 8. This CDR3 contains 15 residues. Per the germline V gene, CDR1 is SGHDN and CDR2 is FVKESK. This chain's CDR3 is CASRNSGTANSPLHF. In DNA form, the CDR3 reads TGTGCCAGCAGGAATTCCGGGACAGCTAATTCACCCCTCCACTTT.

The chain uses TRBV7-6 and TRBJ2-7; TRBD1 aligns across 7 bases. V shed 5 bases, J shed 5 bases, and the junction held 15 bases outside the gene matches. Germline V gives CDR1 SGHVS, CDR2 FNYEAQ. The CDR3 runs to 16 residues. The CDR3 loop reads CASSHPSRTGQDEQYF. The CDR3 nucleotides read TGTGCCAGCAGCCACCCATCCCGGACAGGTCAGGACGAGCAGTACTTC.

The J gene is TRBJ1-2, the V gene TRBV6-5, with a weak D call TRBD1 (6 bases). Trimming took off 3 bases at V and 8 bases at J, with 16 bases between the two ends. From germline, CDR1 is MNHEY and CDR2 SVGAGI. The CDR3 totals 14 residues. CDR3 sequence reads: CASSYIPGVGGYTF. The CDR3 DNA follows: TGTGCCAGCAGTTATATTCCAGGGGTGGGCGGCTACACCTTC.

The chain employs TRBV5-4 and TRBJ2-5; 7 positions agree with TRBD1. Per germline, CDR1 SGHNT and CDR2 YYREEE (reference sequence). The V segment lost 4 bases and the J segment 3 bases; nucleotides outside the gene matches: 6. This CDR3 is 14 amino acids long. The CDR3 spells CASSPGGQKETQYF. DNA for the CDR3: TGTGCCAGCAGCCCAGGGGGACAGAAAGAGACCCAGTACTTC. Filled out from reference TRBV5-4 and TRBJ2-5, the complete variable domain reads ETGVTQSPTHLIKTRGQQVTLRCSSQSGHNTVSWYQQALGQGPQFIFQYYREEENGRGNFPPRFSGLQFPNYSSELNVNALELDDSALYLCASSPGGQKETQYFGPGTRLLVL.

The chain joins TRBV6-5 to TRBJ1-2; tentatively, D is TRBD1 (5 bases). Looked up from germline, CDR1 is MNHEY and CDR2 is SVGAGI. Trimming pared 0 bases from V and 7 bases from J, leaving 15 bases between. The CDR3 length is 15 residues. In nucleotides, the CDR3 is TGTGCCAGCAGTTACTCGAAGGTTAGGGGCGGTGGCTACACCTTC. This encodes CASSYSKVRGGGYTF.

The chain recombines TRBV29-1 with TRBJ2-7, with 14 bases lining up with TRBD2. Trimming took 6 bases from V and 3 from J; bases not matched to a gene: 7. This CDR3 contains 15 residues. Per the germline V gene, CDR1 is SQVTM and CDR2 is ANQGSEA. The CDR3 here is CSVPGLAGENYEQYF. Here the CDR3 DNA reads TGCAGCGTCCCGGGACTAGCGGGAGAAAACTACGAGCAGTACTTC.

V gene TRBV18 combines with J gene TRBJ2-1; 9 bases are shared with TRBD1. CDR1 is KGHSH and CDR2 is LQKENI in the germline V gene. This CDR3 comprises 13 residues. V shed 8 bases and J 6 bases; nucleotides not matched to a gene: 5. This chain's CDR3 is CASEGQGVNEQFF. For the CDR3, the DNA is TGTGCCAGCGAGGGACAGGGAGTCAATGAGCAGTTCTTC.